These 27 T cell receptor beta chains came from one sample sequenced in a study of early T cells in non-severe SARS-CoV-2 infection. TCRdb passed the 5' RACE reads through MiXCR, listing each CDR3 protein once. Found here are 70,000 to 95,000 distinct CDR3 sequences, roughly a sixth of them singletons; the top ten hold about 3.1%. The specimen sequenced was whole blood. All receptors come from an adult who was a healthcare worker with PCR-confirmed SARS-CoV-2 infection or an uninfected control (not recorded which).

This clonotype has more than one count but fewer than ten. The chain couples TRBV19 to TRBJ1-4; 7 bases are a match to TRBD1. CDR1 is LNHDA and CDR2 is SQIVND in the germline V gene (reference sequence). The CDR3 contains 18 residues. Trimming cost V 2 bases and J 0 bases; bases outside gene matches: 9. This CDR3 reads CASSILRDRRSTNEKLFF. CDR3 nucleotide sequence: TGTGCCAGTAGTATACTCAGGGACAGAAGGTCAACTAATGAAAAACTGTTTTTT.

The V gene is TRBV4-2, the J gene TRBJ1-2; 10 positions match TRBD1. CDR3 length: 16 residues. J was trimmed by 4 bases and V by 0 bases; bases with no gene match: 5. Germline loops: CDR1 LGHNA, CDR2 YNFKEQ. DNA of the CDR3: TGTGCCAGCAGCCAAGAAGGGACAGGGGTCAGCTATGGCTACACCTTC. It is translated as CASSQEGTGVSYGYTF.

The J gene is TRBJ1-4, the V gene TRBV29-1, with TRBD1 matching over 11 bases. The CDR3 has 13 residues. In germline, CDR1 is SQVTM, CDR2 ANQGSEA. The junction had 5 bases not matched to a gene; V was cut back by 7 bases and J by 7 bases. CDR3: CSAWTGGIEKLFF. The CDR3 DNA reads TGCAGCGCCTGGACAGGGGGCATTGAAAAACTGTTTTTT. Together with reference TRBV29-1 and TRBJ1-4, the CDR3 gives the full variable domain: SAVISQKPSRDICQRGTSLTIQCQVDSQVTMMFWYRQQPGQSLTLIATANQGSEATYESGFVIDKFPISRPNLTFSTLTVSNMSPEDSSIYLCSAWTGGIEKLFFGSGTQLSVL.

There are a few counts of this clonotype. The V and J genes are TRBV29-1 and TRBJ2-2; tentative D call: TRBD1 (5 bases). Germline V gene sequence: CDR1 SQVTM, CDR2 ANQGSEA. Trimming shortened V by 2 bases and J by 0 bases, and 10 bases separated the two germline ends. This CDR3 is 15 amino acids long. The CDR3 DNA follows: TGCAGCGTTGAACCAGGGATCGCGAACACCGGGGAGCTGTTTTTT. Residues: CSVEPGIANTGELFF.

This clonotype was detected only a few times. V and J are TRBV19 and TRBJ2-3; possible D gene TRBD2, 5 bases. This CDR3 has 16 amino acids. Germline lookup yields CDR1 LNHDA and CDR2 SQIVND (reference sequence). V was pared by 5 bases and J by 3 bases, with 18 bases between. The CDR3 DNA sequence: TGTGCCAGTAGTCCCGTAGCGAGGTTGCCGACAGATACGCAGTATTTT. Protein product: CASSPVARLPTDTQYF.

This clonotype was seen a few times. This chain links TRBV2 with TRBJ1-2; D is undetermined. Germline CDR1 is SNHLY and CDR2 is FYNNEI. The V gene lost 1 base and the J gene lost 4 bases, with 7 bases spanning the gap. The CDR3 length is 13 residues. The DNA for the CDR3 is TGTGCCAGCAGTGAAGTTGGGAGCTATGGCTACACCTTC. It is translated as CASSEVGSYGYTF.

This clonotype was seen more than once but under ten times. The chain has TRBV27 and TRBJ2-3, with D perhaps TRBD2 (6 bases). Trimming cost V 4 bases and J 2 bases, with 13 bases left between them. This CDR3 has 15 residues. Looked up from germline, CDR1 is MNHEY and CDR2 is SMNVEV (reference sequence). DNA for the CDR3: TGTGCCAGCAGTTCCCTGGGAGGAACCACAGATACGCAGTATTTT. Translating it yields CASSSLGGTTDTQYF.

This clonotype came up a few times. The CDR3 coding sequence is TGTGCCAGTAGCGTATGGGGCTCTGGGGCCAACGTCCTGACTTTC. As protein: CASSVWGSGANVLTF. The chain recombines TRBV7-9 with TRBJ2-6, with D possibly being TRBD2 (5 bases). The V and J ends lost 9 bases and 0 bases respectively, with 12 bases between them. Germline V CDR1 and CDR2: SEHNR, FQNEAQ (reference sequence). This CDR3 spans 15 amino acids.

This chain joins TRBV18 and TRBJ2-3; 10 nucleotides line up with TRBD2. The CDR3 extends over 17 amino acids. In germline, CDR1 is KGHSH, CDR2 LQKENI. V was pared by 2 bases and J by 2 bases, with 7 bases of the junction left unmatched. The CDR3, as DNA: TGTGCCAGCTCACCAATGGGTAGCGGGAGGAACACAGATACGCAGTATTTT. It is translated as CASSPMGSGRNTDTQYF.

CDR3 sequence: CASSEGLAWSYEQYF. In DNA, the CDR3 is TGTGCCAGCAGTGAAGGGCTGGCTTGGTCCTACGAGCAGTACTTC. V usage is TRBV6-1 and J usage is TRBJ2-7; D gene unclear. The ends were cut back, 1 base at V and 1 base at J, with 11 bases in the middle. The CDR3 is made up of 15 amino acids. CDR1 is MNHNS and CDR2 is SASEGT in the germline V gene.

This clonotype was seen a few times. The chain carries TRBV19 and TRBJ2-1, with 9 bases that match TRBD2. CDR1 and CDR2 (germline): LNHDA, SQIVND (reference sequence). The CDR3 sequence is 15 residues long. V lost 3 bases to trimming and J lost 4 bases; unmatched junction nucleotides: 4. This CDR3 is CASSMTSGVYNEQFF. DNA of the CDR3: TGTGCCAGTAGTATGACTAGCGGAGTTTACAATGAGCAGTTCTTC.

This clonotype was recorded a few times. The chain links TRBV10-2 to TRBJ2-7; 12 bases line up with TRBD2. CDR1 WSHSY and CDR2 SAAADI come from the germline V gene. CDR3 length equals 15 residues. With 5 bases clipped from V and 1 base from J, the junction kept 3 bases outside the gene matches. CDR3 residues: CASSFGTSGSYEQYF. The CDR3 nucleotides read TGCGCCAGCAGTTTCGGGACTAGCGGGTCCTACGAGCAGTACTTC.

V usage is TRBV11-3 and J usage is TRBJ2-2; no clear D. The germline V gene has CDR1 SGHNT and CDR2 YENEEA. The CDR3 length is 12 residues. V lost 4 bases and J lost 4, with 4 bases in between. Here the CDR3 DNA reads TGTGCCAGCAGCTGGGCCACCGGGGAGCTGTTTTTT. Translated: CASSWATGELFF. Full variable domain (outside the CDR3, taken from reference TRBV11-3 and TRBJ2-2): EAGVVQSPRYKIIEKKQPVAFWCNPISGHNTLYWYLQNLGQGPELLIRYENEEAVDDSQLPKDRFSAERLKGVDSTLKIQPAELGDSAVYLCASSWATGELFFGEGSRLTVL.

This clonotype was seen many times. The chain uses TRBV20-1 and TRBJ1-1, with 9 bases matching TRBD1. Germline CDR1 is DFQATT and CDR2 is SNEGSKA (reference sequence). After removal of 1 base from V and 4 bases from J, the junction contained 7 bases not matched to a gene. CDR3 length: 15 amino acids. The CDR3 region has the DNA TGCAGTGCTAGAGCCTCCGGGACAGGGTCCACTGAAGCTTTCTTT. Its protein is CSARASGTGSTEAFF.

This clonotype was counted only a few times. This rearrangement joins TRBV3-1 to TRBJ2-7; 7 bases are shared with TRBD2. This CDR3 has 19 amino acids. In germline, CDR1 is LGHDT, CDR2 YNNKEL (reference sequence). The V segment lost 0 bases and the J segment 1 base; nucleotides outside the gene matches: 15. The CDR3 DNA reads as TGTGCCAGCAGCCAAGAAACTCCTGGGGTAGCGGGTTTATCCTACGAGCAGTACTTC. This gives the protein CASSQETPGVAGLSYEQYF.

J is TRBJ2-1 and V is TRBV24-1, with unresolved D. CDR1 KGHDR and CDR2 SFDVKD come from the germline V gene. The CDR3 contains 13 residues. V shed 5 bases and J shed 7 bases, with 11 bases lying between them. The chain's CDR3 is CATSGVLENEQFF. DNA of the CDR3: TGTGCCACCAGTGGGGTTCTGGAGAATGAGCAGTTCTTC.

V and J are TRBV19 and TRBJ1-6, with a tentative D call TRBD1 (6 bases). Germline CDR1 reads LNHDA; CDR2 reads SQIVND (reference sequence). This CDR3 comprises 14 residues. Trimming shortened V by 5 bases and J by 7 bases, and 12 bases separated the two germline ends. The CDR3 sequence is CASSPRQANSPLHF. The CDR3 DNA sequence: TGTGCCAGTAGTCCCCGACAGGCCAATTCACCCCTCCACTTT.

The chain uses TRBV10-3 and TRBJ1-2; weak D call: TRBD1 (6 bases). V lost 0 bases and J lost 4, with 12 bases in between. This CDR3 has 15 residues. Germline V gene sequence: CDR1 ENHRY, CDR2 SYGVKD. CDR3 coding DNA: TGTGCCATCAGTGAGTCGGCAGGGGTGGCCTATGGCTACACCTTC. Protein product: CAISESAGVAYGYTF.

This clonotype was seen at least ten times. The gene calls are TRBV7-6 and TRBJ2-1; 9 bases fit TRBD2. This CDR3 is built from 14 residues. In germline, CDR1 is SGHVS, CDR2 FNYEAQ. Trimming took 1 base from V and 10 from J; bases not matched to a gene: 5. CDR3 amino acids: CASSLGSGSIEQFF. The CDR3 nucleotides are TGTGCCAGCAGCTTAGGTAGCGGGAGTATCGAGCAGTTCTTC.

The sample holds a few counts of this clonotype. The V gene is TRBV18, the J gene TRBJ1-5, with D unresolved. The CDR3 is made up of 14 amino acids. V dropped 8 bases and J dropped 3 bases, with 14 bases sitting between them. The germline CDR1 and CDR2 sequences are KGHSH and LQKENI. The CDR3 sequence: CASTALGSNQPQHF. In DNA, the CDR3 is TGTGCCAGCACGGCGCTAGGGTCCAATCAGCCCCAGCATTTT.

The V gene is TRBV5-5, the J gene TRBJ1-1, with a weak D call TRBD1 (5 bases). Germline V gene sequence: CDR1 SGHKS, CDR2 YYEKEE (reference sequence). There are 15 residues in the CDR3. Deletions cut 0 bases from V and 5 bases from J, with 14 bases between. The CDR3 DNA is TGTGCCAGCAGCTTGGCAGGGAACTTGGCTACTGAAGCTTTCTTT. Amino acid sequence: CASSLAGNLATEAFF.

This clonotype was seen more than once but under ten times. The chain has TRBV19 and TRBJ1-5; 7 bases agree with TRBD1. There are 15 residues in the CDR3. Losses at the gene ends were 5 bases for V and 8 bases for J; bases not matched to a gene: 12. The V gene's germline CDR1 is LNHDA and CDR2 SQIVND (reference sequence). The CDR3 reads CASSFDRVALEPQHF. As DNA, the CDR3 is TGTGCCAGTAGTTTTGACAGGGTGGCTTTAGAGCCCCAGCATTTT.

This chain connects TRBV29-1 to TRBJ1-1, with D perhaps TRBD1 (5 bases). Germline V gene lookup returns CDR1 SQVTM and CDR2 ANQGSEA. The CDR3 loop spans 15 amino acids. With 6 bases removed from V and 3 bases from J, the gap between germline ends came to 20 bases. Here the CDR3 DNA reads TGCAGCGTCGTTCCCCAGGGAGGTTCTGACACTGAAGCTTTCTTT. It yields the protein CSVVPQGGSDTEAFF.

The rearrangement links TRBV11-2 to TRBJ2-7; 7 bases fit TRBD2. Germline V lookup: CDR1 SGHAT, CDR2 FQNNGV. This CDR3 is built from 13 residues. With 5 bases clipped from V and 5 bases from J, the junction kept 6 bases outside the gene matches. The DNA for the CDR3 is TGTGCCAGCAGCCCGAAGACTAGCCACGAGCAGTACTTC. It is translated as CASSPKTSHEQYF.

Only a few counts were recorded for this clonotype. The chain combines TRBV29-1 with TRBJ1-1; TRBD1 is a possible D gene (6 bases). Germline V CDR1 and CDR2: SQVTM, ANQGSEA. V was shortened by 7 bases and J by 3 bases, with 15 bases between the two germline ends. This CDR3 spans 13 amino acids. The CDR3 DNA follows: TGCAGCGCCCTGGGGGGGCTCGACACTGAAGCTTTCTTT. Translation: CSALGGLDTEAFF. Variable domain in full (rest from reference TRBV29-1 and TRBJ1-1): SAVISQKPSRDICQRGTSLTIQCQVDSQVTMMFWYRQQPGQSLTLIATANQGSEATYESGFVIDKFPISRPNLTFSTLTVSNMSPEDSSIYLCSALGGLDTEAFFGQGTRLTVV.

In this sample, this clonotype turned up a few times. The genes are TRBV12-3 or TRBV12-4 and TRBJ1-2, with 7 positions matching TRBD1. The length of the CDR3 is 14 residues. J lost 8 bases, V lost 3 bases, and 9 bases had no gene match. This chain's CDR3 is CASSLGTARGGYTF. The CDR3 bases are TGTGCCAGCAGTTTGGGGACAGCGCGGGGCGGCTACACCTTC.

This clonotype has only a few counts. The chain recombines TRBV5-1 with TRBJ2-1, with 10 bases lining up with TRBD2. The CDR3 is made up of 15 amino acids. Germline loops: CDR1 SGHRS, CDR2 YFSETQ. Trimming removed 3 bases from V and 4 bases from J; junction bases left unmatched: 4. This CDR3 is CASSSGTSAYNEQFF. CDR3 DNA sequence: TGCGCCAGCAGCTCCGGGACTAGCGCTTACAATGAGCAGTTCTTC.